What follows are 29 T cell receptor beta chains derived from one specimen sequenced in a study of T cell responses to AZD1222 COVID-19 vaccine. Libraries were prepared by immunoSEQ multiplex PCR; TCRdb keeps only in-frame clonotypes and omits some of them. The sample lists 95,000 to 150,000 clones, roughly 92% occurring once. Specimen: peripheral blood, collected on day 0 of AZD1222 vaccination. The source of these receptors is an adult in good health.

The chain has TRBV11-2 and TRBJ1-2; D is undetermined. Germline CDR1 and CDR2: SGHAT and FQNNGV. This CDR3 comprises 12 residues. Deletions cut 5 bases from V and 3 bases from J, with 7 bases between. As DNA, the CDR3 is TGTGCCAGCAGCCCGACGGACTATGGCTACACCTTC. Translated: CASSPTDYGYTF.

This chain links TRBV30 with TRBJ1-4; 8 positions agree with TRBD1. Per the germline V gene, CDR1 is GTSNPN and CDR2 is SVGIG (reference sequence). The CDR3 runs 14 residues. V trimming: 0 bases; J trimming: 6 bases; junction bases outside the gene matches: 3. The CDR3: CAWSVTGGDEKLFF. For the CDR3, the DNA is TGTGCCTGGAGTGTAACAGGGGGAGATGAAAAACTGTTTTTT.

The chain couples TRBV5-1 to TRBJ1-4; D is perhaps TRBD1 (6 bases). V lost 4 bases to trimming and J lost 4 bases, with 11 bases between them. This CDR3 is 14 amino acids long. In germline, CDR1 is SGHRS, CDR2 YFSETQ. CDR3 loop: CASSGQSRNEKLFF. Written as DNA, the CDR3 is TGCGCCAGCAGCGGACAGTCCCGTAATGAAAAACTGTTTTTT.

CDR3 sequence: CASSKPSDPVSGYTF. The CDR3 DNA follows: TGTGCCAGCAGTAAGCCCTCCGACCCCGTCAGTGGCTACACCTTC. This chain uses TRBV6-5 with TRBJ1-2; D is uncertain. Germline CDR1 MNHEY, CDR2 SVGAGI. The CDR3 runs to 15 residues. The V and J ends lost 5 bases and 7 bases respectively, with 20 bases between them.

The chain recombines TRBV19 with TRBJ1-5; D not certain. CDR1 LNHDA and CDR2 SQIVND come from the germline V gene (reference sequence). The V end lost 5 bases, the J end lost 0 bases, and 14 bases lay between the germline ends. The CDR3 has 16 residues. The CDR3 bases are TGTGCCAGTAGTCCCAGAGGGCAGTATAGCAATCAGCCCCAGCATTTT. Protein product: CASSPRGQYSNQPQHF.

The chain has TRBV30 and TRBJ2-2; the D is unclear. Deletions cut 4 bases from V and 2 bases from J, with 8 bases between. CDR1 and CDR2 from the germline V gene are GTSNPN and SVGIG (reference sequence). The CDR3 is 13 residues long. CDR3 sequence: CAWNRRNTGELFF. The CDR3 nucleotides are TGTGCCTGGAACCGTAGAAACACCGGGGAGCTGTTTTTT. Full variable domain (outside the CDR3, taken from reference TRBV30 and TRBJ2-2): SQTIHQWPATLVQPVGSPLSLECTVEGTSNPNLYWYRQAAGRGLQLLFYSVGIGQISSEVPQNLSASRPQDRQFILSSKKLLLSDSGFYLCAWNRRNTGELFFGEGSRLTVL.

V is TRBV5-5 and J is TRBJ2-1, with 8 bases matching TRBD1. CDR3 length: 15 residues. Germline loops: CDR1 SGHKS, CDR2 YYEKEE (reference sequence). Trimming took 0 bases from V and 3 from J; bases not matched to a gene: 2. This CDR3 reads CASSLVGQGYNEQFF. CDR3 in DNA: TGTGCCAGCAGCTTGGTAGGACAGGGCTACAATGAGCAGTTCTTC.

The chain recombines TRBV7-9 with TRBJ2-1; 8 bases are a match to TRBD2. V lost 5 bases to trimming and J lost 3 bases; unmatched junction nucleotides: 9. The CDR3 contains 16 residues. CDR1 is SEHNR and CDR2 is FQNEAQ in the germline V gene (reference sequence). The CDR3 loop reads CASSQGWLAGYNEQFF. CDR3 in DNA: TGTGCCAGCAGCCAGGGGTGGCTAGCGGGCTACAATGAGCAGTTCTTC.

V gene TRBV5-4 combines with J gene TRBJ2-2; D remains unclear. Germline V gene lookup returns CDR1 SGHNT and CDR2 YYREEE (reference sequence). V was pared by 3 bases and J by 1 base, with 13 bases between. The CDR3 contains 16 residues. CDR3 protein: CASSSFLTVNTGELFF. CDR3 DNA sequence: TGTGCCAGCAGCTCCTTCTTAACTGTGAACACCGGGGAGCTGTTTTTT.

The CDR3 reads CASSPRGVDEQYV. CDR3 nucleotides: TGTGCCAGCAGTCCTAGGGGGGTTGACGAGCAGTACGTC. The V gene is TRBV12-3 or TRBV12-4, the J gene TRBJ2-7; D could derive from TRBD1 or TRBD2 (6 bases each). V was clipped by 5 bases and J by 5 bases, with 13 bases between them. The CDR3 runs to 13 residues.

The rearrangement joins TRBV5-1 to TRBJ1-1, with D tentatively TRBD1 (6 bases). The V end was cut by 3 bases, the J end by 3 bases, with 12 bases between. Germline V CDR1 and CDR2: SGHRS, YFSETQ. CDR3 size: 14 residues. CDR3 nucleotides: TGCGCCAGCAGCTCTTCAGGGGATTACACTGAAGCTTTCTTT. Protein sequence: CASSSSGDYTEAFF.

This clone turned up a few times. The CDR3 DNA reads as TGCGCCAGCAGCCTAATTTGGGGGGGCTTTGAAGCTTTCTTT. It codes for CASSLIWGGFEAFF. This rearrangement joins TRBV4-1 to TRBJ1-1; TRBD1 is a possible D gene (6 bases). Germline V gene lookup returns CDR1 MGHRA and CDR2 YSYEKL. CDR3 length: 14 amino acids. V shed 4 bases and J shed 7 bases, with 16 bases lying between them.

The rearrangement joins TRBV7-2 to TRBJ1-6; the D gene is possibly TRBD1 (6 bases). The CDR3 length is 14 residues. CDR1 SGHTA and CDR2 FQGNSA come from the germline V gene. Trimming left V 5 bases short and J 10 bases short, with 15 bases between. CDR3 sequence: CASSASGAGSPLHF. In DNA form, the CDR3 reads TGTGCCAGCAGCGCGTCGGGGGCAGGCTCACCCCTCCACTTT. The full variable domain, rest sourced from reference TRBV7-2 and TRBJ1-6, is GAGVSQSPSNKVTEKGKDVELRCDPISGHTALYWYRQSLGQGLEFLIYFQGNSAPDKSGLPSDRFSAERTGGSVSTLTIQRTQQEDSAVYLCASSASGAGSPLHFGNGTRLTVT.

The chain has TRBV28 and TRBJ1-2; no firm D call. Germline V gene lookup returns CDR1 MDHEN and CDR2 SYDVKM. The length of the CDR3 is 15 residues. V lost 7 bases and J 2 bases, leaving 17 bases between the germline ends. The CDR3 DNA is TGTGCCAGCACCCGGCTAGCCCCAAAAAACTATGGCTACACCTTC. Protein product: CASTRLAPKNYGYTF.

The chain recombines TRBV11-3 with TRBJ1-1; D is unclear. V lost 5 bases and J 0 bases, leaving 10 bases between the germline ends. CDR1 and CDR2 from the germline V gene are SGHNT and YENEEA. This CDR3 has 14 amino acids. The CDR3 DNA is TGTGCCAGCAGCGCTACACCTATGAACACTGAAGCTTTCTTT. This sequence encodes CASSATPMNTEAFF.

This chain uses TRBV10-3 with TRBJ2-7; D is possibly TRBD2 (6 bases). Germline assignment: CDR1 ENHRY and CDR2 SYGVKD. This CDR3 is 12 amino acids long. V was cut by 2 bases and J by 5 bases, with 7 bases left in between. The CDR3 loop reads CAISEAGHEQYV. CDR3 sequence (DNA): TGTGCCATCAGTGAGGCGGGACACGAGCAGTACGTC.

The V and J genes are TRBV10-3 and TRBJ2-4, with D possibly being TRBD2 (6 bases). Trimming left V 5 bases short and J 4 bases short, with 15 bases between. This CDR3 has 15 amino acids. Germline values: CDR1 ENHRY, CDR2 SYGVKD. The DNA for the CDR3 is TGTGCCATCAGTCTCGCGGGGCCGCCTAAAAACATTCAGTACTTC. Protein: CAISLAGPPKNIQYF.

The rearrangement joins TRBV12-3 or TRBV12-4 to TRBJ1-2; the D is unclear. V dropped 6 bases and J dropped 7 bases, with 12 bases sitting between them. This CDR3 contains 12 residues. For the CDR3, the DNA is TGTGCCAGCAGAAGGGCGGGAGGTGGCTACACCTTC. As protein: CASRRAGGGYTF.

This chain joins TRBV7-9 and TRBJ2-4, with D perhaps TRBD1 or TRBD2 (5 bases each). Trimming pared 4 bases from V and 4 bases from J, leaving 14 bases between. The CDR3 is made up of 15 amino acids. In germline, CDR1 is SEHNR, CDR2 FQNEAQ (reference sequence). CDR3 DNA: TGTGCCAGCAGCTCCGGGTGGGACGGAAAAAACATTCAGTACTTC. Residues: CASSSGWDGKNIQYF.

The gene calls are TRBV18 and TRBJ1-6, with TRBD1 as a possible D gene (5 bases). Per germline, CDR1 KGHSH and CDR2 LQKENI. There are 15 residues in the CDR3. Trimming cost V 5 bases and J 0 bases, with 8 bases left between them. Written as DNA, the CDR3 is TGTGCCAGCTCAGCGGGGCGCTCCTATAATTCACCCCTCCACTTT. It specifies CASSAGRSYNSPLHF.

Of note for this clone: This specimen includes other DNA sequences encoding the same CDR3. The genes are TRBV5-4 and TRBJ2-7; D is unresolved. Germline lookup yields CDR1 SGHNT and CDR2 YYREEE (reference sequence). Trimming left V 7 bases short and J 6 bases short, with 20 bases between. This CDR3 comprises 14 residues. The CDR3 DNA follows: TGTGCCAGCCTGCCATGGCATGGGAAATCCGAGCAGTACGTC. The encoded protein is CASLPWHGKSEQYV.

The CDR3 bases are TGTGCCAGCAGTCTTCGACGAGGCACTGAAGCTTTCTTT. Translated: CASSLRRGTEAFF. The chain is built from TRBV12-3 or TRBV12-4 and TRBJ1-1; D not certain. V gave up 5 bases and J gave up 4 bases, with 11 bases separating them. This CDR3 spans 13 amino acids.

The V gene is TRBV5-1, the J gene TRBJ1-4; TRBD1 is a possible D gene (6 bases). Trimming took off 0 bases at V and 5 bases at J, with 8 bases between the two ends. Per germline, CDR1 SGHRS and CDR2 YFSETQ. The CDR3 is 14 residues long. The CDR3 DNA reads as TGCGCCAGCAGCTTGGGGACAGCGAATGAAAAACTGTTTTTT. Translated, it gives CASSLGTANEKLFF.

As DNA, the CDR3 is TGTGCCAGTAGTAGCCAGCACAATCAGCCCCAGCATTTT. It specifies CASSSQHNQPQHF. The V and J genes are TRBV19 and TRBJ1-5; D gene unclear. Trimming removed 4 bases from V and 3 bases from J, with 7 bases in between. Germline lookup yields CDR1 LNHDA and CDR2 SQIVND (reference sequence). There are 13 residues in the CDR3. Together with reference TRBV19 and TRBJ1-5, the CDR3 gives the full variable domain: DGGITQSPKYLFRKEGQNVTLSCEQNLNHDAMYWYRQDPGQGLRLIYYSQIVNDFQKGDIAEGYSVSREKKESFPLTVTSAQKNPTAFYLCASSSQHNQPQHFGDGTRLSIL.

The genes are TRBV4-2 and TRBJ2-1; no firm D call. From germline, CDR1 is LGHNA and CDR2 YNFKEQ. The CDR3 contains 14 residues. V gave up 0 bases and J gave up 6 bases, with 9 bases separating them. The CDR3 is CASSQDQEINEQFF. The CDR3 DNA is TGTGCCAGCAGCCAAGATCAGGAGATCAATGAGCAGTTCTTC.

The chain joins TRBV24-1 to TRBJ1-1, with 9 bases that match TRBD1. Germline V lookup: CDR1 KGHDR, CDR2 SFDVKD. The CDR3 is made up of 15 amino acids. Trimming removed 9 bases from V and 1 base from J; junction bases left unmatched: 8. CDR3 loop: CATPNRGRGNTEAFF. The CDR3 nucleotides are TGTGCCACCCCAAACAGGGGGCGAGGGAACACTGAAGCTTTCTTT.

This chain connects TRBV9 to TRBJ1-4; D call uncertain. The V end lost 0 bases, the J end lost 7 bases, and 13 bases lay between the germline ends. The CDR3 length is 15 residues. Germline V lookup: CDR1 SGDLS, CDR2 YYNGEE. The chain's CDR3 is CASSVALGLGEKLFF. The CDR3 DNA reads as TGTGCCAGCAGCGTAGCTCTCGGGTTGGGTGAAAAACTGTTTTTT.

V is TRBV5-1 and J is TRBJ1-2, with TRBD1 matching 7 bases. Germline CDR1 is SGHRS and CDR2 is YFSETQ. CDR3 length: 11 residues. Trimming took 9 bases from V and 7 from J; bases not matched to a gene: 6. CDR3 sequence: CATRQGVGYTF. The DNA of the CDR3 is TGCGCCACCCGACAGGGAGTTGGCTACACCTTC.

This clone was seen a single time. CDR3 nucleotides: TGTGCCAGCAGCTTACAGGGCCCCGGTGCTTTCTTT. Translation: CASSLQGPGAFF. The chain joins TRBV11-3 to TRBJ1-1, with D possibly being TRBD1 (5 bases). Germline CDR1 is SGHNT and CDR2 is YENEEA. Trimming left V 2 bases short and J 11 bases short, with 12 bases between. The CDR3 loop spans 12 amino acids.